A selection of T cell receptor beta chains follows, all from one sample in a study of cytomegalovirus exposure and HLA in healthy donors. Sequencing used immunoSEQ multiplex PCR; TCRdb keeps in-frame clones, though not all of them. The sample yields 150,000 to 200,000 clones, 68% seen once. Input material: PBMCs. Source of these receptors: a woman aged 18-30 years in good health and CMV-seropositive. CDR3s include the opening cysteine and the closing phenylalanine or tryptophan. The D gene is left open where the match is weak. Some rows mark clone size as missing; the rest say once, few, many or name a class of expanded clone.

TRBJ1-4,TRBV9,NA,NA,TGTGCCAGCAGCGTAGATCAAGGGGAGGGTGAAAAACTGTTTTTT,CASSVDQGEGEKLFF
TRBJ2-7,TRBV7-9,TRBD1,NA,TGTGCCAGCAGCTTAGGACAGGGGCGGTACGAGCAGTACTTC,CASSLGQGRYEQYF
TRBJ2-1,TRBV27,NA,NA,TGTGCCAGCAGTTTTGGGGAACGTGGAGGCAATGAGCAGTTCTTC,CASSFGERGGNEQFF
TRBJ2-7,TRBV5-1,NA,few,TGCGCCAGCAGCTTGGAGGGGGCCTACGAGCAGTACTTC,CASSLEGAYEQYF
TRBJ2-7,TRBV27,NA,NA,TGTGCCAGCAGTTTCGGGGGTAGTTCCTACGAGCAGTACTTC,CASSFGGSSYEQYF
TRBJ2-7,TRBV6-6,TRBD1,NA,TGTGCCAGCAGTCTCCCCCGGGACAGGAAATTTGAGCAGTACTTC,CASSLPRDRKFEQYF
TRBJ2-3,TRBV7-3,NA,few,TGTGCCAGCAGCCTTCTGGGAGCCACAGATACGCAGTATTTT,CASSLLGATDTQYF
TRBJ1-1,TRBV7-3,NA,few,TGTGCCAGCAGCGCCGAACAGGGTAGGACTGAAGCTTTCTTT,CASSAEQGRTEAFF
TRBJ1-1,TRBV25-1,NA,once,TGTGCCAGCAGCGGGGGGCCTGAAGCTTTCTTT,CASSGGPEAFF
TRBJ1-3,TRBV9,NA,NA,TGTGCCAGCATCCTCATACAGAACACTGGAAACACCATATATTTT,CASILIQNTGNTIYF
TRBJ2-2,TRBV7-2,NA,NA,TGTGCCAGCAGCTTAATGGGAGAGTCCACCGGGGAGCTGTTTTTT,CASSLMGESTGELFF
TRBJ1-6,TRBV7-2,NA,NA,TGTGCCAGCAGCTTTCCCAGCTCCTATAATTCACCCCTCCACTTT,CASSFPSSYNSPLHF
TRBJ2-2,TRBV4-1,TRBD2,NA,TGCGCCAGCAGCCAAGATTTGCGGACTAGACGGGCCGGGGAGCTGTTTTTT,CASSQDLRTRRAGELFF
TRBJ1-2,TRBV11-1,TRBD1,NA,TGTGCCAGCAGCTCGCGGACAGGAGGCGGCTACACCTTC,CASSSRTGGGYTF
TRBJ2-3,TRBV5-1,NA,NA,TGCGCCAGCAGCACAGGGAATAGCGGGTCAGGCACAGATACGCAGTATTTT,CASSTGNSGSGTDTQYF
TRBJ1-5,TRBV5-6,TRBD1,NA,TGTGCCAGCAGCTCAGACAGGGCCCCCAATCAGCCCCAGCATTTT,CASSSDRAPNQPQHF
TRBJ1-2,TRBV30,NA,once,TGTGCCTGGAGTCCAGGTGTCTATGGCTACACCTTC,CAWSPGVYGYTF
TRBJ1-1,TRBV5-1,TRBD1,few,TGCGCCAGCAGCTCGGGGGACAGCGACACTGAAGCTTTCTTT,CASSSGDSDTEAFF
TRBJ1-6,TRBV10-3,NA,NA,TGTGCCATCAGTGCGGGAACCTATAATTCCCCCCTCCACTTT,CAISAGTYNSPLHF
TRBJ2-7,TRBV6-1,TRBD1,NA,TGTGCCAGCAGGACCGGGACAGGGGTGCCAACGCAGTACTTC,CASRTGTGVPTQYF
TRBJ1-1,TRBV11-2,NA,NA,TGTGCCAGCAGCTCACTAGCCGGGACTTTCTTT,CASSSLAGTFF
TRBJ2-5,TRBV5-8,TRBD2,NA,TGTGCCAGCAGCCGTCGACTAGCGGGAGACGGAGCGTCCCAGTACTTC,CASSRRLAGDGASQYF
TRBJ2-7,TRBV5-1,NA,once,TGCGCCAGCGGTCAGGGGACCACCTACGAGCAGTACTTC,CASGQGTTYEQYF
TRBJ2-1,TRBV27,TRBD1,NA,TGTGCCAGCCAATCCGGGACAGGGGCCTACAATGAGCAGTTCTTC,CASQSGTGAYNEQFF
TRBJ1-2,TRBV7-2,NA,NA,TGTGCCAGCAGCTTAGTTTCCGGGGGGTATACGGGCTACACCTTC,CASSLVSGGYTGYTF
TRBJ2-5,TRBV10-3,TRBD2,NA,TGTGCCATCAGGCCGCGGGAGGGTTTAGAGACCCAGTACTTC,CAIRPREGLETQYF
TRBJ2-5,TRBV7-8,NA,NA,TGTGCCAGCAACCAGTACCAAGAGACCCAGTACTTC,CASNQYQETQYF
TRBJ2-7,TRBV30,NA,NA,TGTGCCTGGGGGGGGTCCCCTTACGAGCAGTACTTC,CAWGGSPYEQYF
TRBJ1-1,TRBV15,NA,NA,TGTGCCACCGGACCGGGACATCGGAACACTGAAGCTTTCTTT,CATGPGHRNTEAFF
TRBJ2-3,TRBV2,TRBD1,NA,TGTGCCAGCAGTGCTAAAGACAGGGGCACAGATACGCAGTATTTT,CASSAKDRGTDTQYF
TRBJ1-6,TRBV28,TRBD1,NA,TGTGCCAGCATTCAAGCCGGGACAGAAATTATAGCACCCCTCCACTTT,CASIQAGTEIIAPLHF
TRBJ2-7,TRBV6-1,NA,few,TGTGCCAGCAAAGACAGCGTCCAGTACTTC,CASKDSVQYF
TRBJ2-1,TRBV6-1,NA,few,TGTGCCAGCAGTGAAGAAGACTCGTTATACAATGAGCAGTTCTTC,CASSEEDSLYNEQFF
TRBJ2-2,TRBV27,TRBD2,NA,TGTGCCAGCTTGGCGGGGGTAGGAACCGGGGAGCTGTTTTTT,CASLAGVGTGELFF
TRBJ1-1,TRBV2,NA,NA,TGTGCCAGCAGCCGAGTAATGAACACTGAAGCTTTCTTT,CASSRVMNTEAFF
TRBJ2-1,TRBV18,TRBD2,NA,TGTGCCAGCTCACCTCCCAGGGGGACTAGCGGTTATGAGCAGTTCTTC,CASSPPRGTSGYEQFF
TRBJ2-7,TRBV7-8,NA,NA,TGTGCCAGCAGCTTCCCTAGGGGCTCCGCTCGGTACGAGCAGTACTTC,CASSFPRGSARYEQYF
TRBJ2-3,TRBV29-1,NA,NA,TGCAGCGTTGCCGGGGGGCTTGGGGCAGATACGCAGTATTTT,CSVAGGLGADTQYF
TRBJ1-5,TRBV30,TRBD1,NA,TGTGCCTGGAGTGTACAGGGGGGGGATCAGCCCCAGCATTTT,CAWSVQGGDQPQHF
TRBJ2-7,TRBV5-1,NA,NA,TGCGCCAGCAGTCGTTCACCTATGGACAGCTCCTACGAGCAGTACTTC,CASSRSPMDSSYEQYF
TRBJ2-7,TRBV18,TRBD1,NA,TGTGCCAGCTCACCACGGCCGGGACAGGGGGCCTACGAGCAGTACTTC,CASSPRPGQGAYEQYF
TRBJ2-7,TRBV7-3,TRBD1,few,TGTGCCAGCAGCCCCGGGACAGCGACTTGGTACTTC,CASSPGTATWYF
TRBJ2-3,TRBV4-3,TRBD1,NA,TGCGCCAGCAGCCAAGCGGACAGGGTTGCAGATACGCAGTATTTT,CASSQADRVADTQYF
TRBJ2-1,TRBV25-1,TRBD1,once,TGTGCCAGCAGTGAGCGACAGGGGACCTACAATGAGCAGTTCTTC,CASSERQGTYNEQFF
TRBJ2-7,TRBV4-3,NA,NA,TGCGCCAGCAGCCAAGGAACAGGGATTGTCTACGAGCAGTACTTC,CASSQGTGIVYEQYF
TRBJ2-5,TRBV7-9,NA,NA,TGTGCCAGCAGCTTAACCCCAACGGCAGGGAGGGAGACCCAGTACTTC,CASSLTPTAGRETQYF
TRBJ1-1,TRBV6-1,TRBD1,NA,TGTGCCAGCAGGACAGGGGGCCCCACTGAAGCTTTCTTT,CASRTGGPTEAFF
TRBJ1-5,TRBV6-1,NA,NA,TGTGCCAGAAGACAACGGTCGTACAATCAGCCCCAGCATTTT,CARRQRSYNQPQHF
TRBJ1-5,TRBV27,TRBD1,NA,TGTGCCAGCAGTTATGGGACAGGGTGGGATCAGCCCCAGCATTTT,CASSYGTGWDQPQHF
TRBJ1-2,TRBV25-1,NA,NA,TGTGCCAGCAACGGGGTTGACTATGGCTACACCTTC,CASNGVDYGYTF
TRBJ2-7,TRBV30,NA,few,TGTGCCTGGGCCCAGGGGATCCCCTACGAGCAGTACTTC,CAWAQGIPYEQYF